This entry features one TCR beta chain sequence. Its antigen is currently unknown. This entry is derived from a study of blood T cells in healthy people across ages. Study outcomes and limitations: Older age went with lower TCR beta diversity per million T cells, in a roughly linear way.

This CDR3 has 13 residues. The germline V gene encodes CDR1 SNHLY and CDR2 FYNNEI. A second PCR, run for about 6 to 11 cycles, used a sample-barcoded 5' primer plus a J-beta primer mix. TCRdb independently ran MiXCR on the 5' RACE reads; one entry per CDR3 protein. The sample includes approximately 800,000 distinct CDR3 sequences, just over 55% seen only once; the top ten take about 26%. The rearrangement links TRBV2 to TRBJ2-5; no clear D gene. The end of the DNA aligns better with TRBJ2-7, so the J call may be wrong. The receptor comes from a man in his forties or fifties in good health. The specimen sequenced was blood. The CDR3 region has the DNA TGTGCCAGCAGTGTAACAGTAGTCAACGAGCAGTACTTC. Translating it yields CASSVTVVNEQYF.